This T cell receptor beta chain was sequenced during a study of T cells in women clearing cervical HPV infection. CDR3 length: 14 residues. From germline, CDR1 is SGHVS and CDR2 FNYEAQ. The repertoire was sequenced with immunoSEQ multiplex PCR; TCRdb's copy has only in-frame clones and lacks some. This sample's table reports about 15,000 clones. Note on this clone: The read ends 3 residues early relative to the CDR3; the germline J gene fills the gap.

The origin of this receptor is a woman between 18 and 69 years old with a cervical HPV16 infection that either progressed to CIN3+ or cleared (not recorded which). V and J are TRBV7-6 and TRBJ1-2; D gene unclear. The sample consisted of blood buffy coat. The sequenced part of the CDR3 DNA is TGTGCCAGCAGCCCCGAGGTAGCGGCCCATGAC. It is translated as CASSPEVAAHD. The CDR3 in full is CASSPEVAAHDYTF.